One and the same sample provided the 24 T cell receptor beta chains below, sequenced in a study of cytomegalovirus exposure and HLA in healthy donors. Only in-frame clones appear in the TCRdb table, and some are missing; sequencing was by immunoSEQ multiplex PCR. This table has 150,000 to 200,000 clones, more than 75% appearing once. Sequencing was carried out using PBMCs. The receptors stem from a young woman in good health and CMV-seronegative.

This sequence joins TRBV15 and TRBJ2-5; D gene unclear. V was cut by 0 bases and J by 4 bases, with 6 bases left in between. Germline V lookup: CDR1 LNHNV, CDR2 YYDKDF (reference sequence). The CDR3 is 13 amino acids. CDR3 protein: CATSRDPGETQYF. The CDR3 DNA sequence: TGTGCCACCAGCAGAGATCCGGGAGAGACCCAGTACTTC.

The chain is built from TRBV7-2 and TRBJ1-2, with a tentative D call TRBD1 (5 bases). Germline values: CDR1 SGHTA, CDR2 FQGNSA. Trimming removed 2 bases from V and 3 bases from J, with 13 bases in between. CDR3 length: 15 residues. CDR3 loop: CASSLRFGGDYGYTF. DNA of the CDR3: TGTGCCAGCAGCTTACGGTTCGGGGGGGACTATGGCTACACCTTC.

The V call is TRBV14, the J call TRBJ1-1; unclear D gene. Germline assignment: CDR1 SGHDN and CDR2 FVKESK. The CDR3 length is 15 residues. Trimming shortened V by 1 base and J by 0 bases, and 9 bases separated the two germline ends. The CDR3 reads CASSQGAGVNTEAFF. The CDR3 nucleotides are TGTGCCAGCAGCCAAGGGGCCGGGGTGAACACTGAAGCTTTCTTT.

This chain joins TRBV2 and TRBJ2-2, with 7 bases identical to TRBD2. Germline-derived CDR1 and CDR2 are SNHLY and FYNNEI. Germline trimming cut 2 bases from V and 5 bases from J; bases unmatched to any gene: 2. The CDR3 is 14 amino acids. The CDR3 DNA sequence: TGTGCCAGCAGTGAAACTAGCGATACCGGGGAGCTGTTTTTT. Its translation: CASSETSDTGELFF.

The V call is TRBV10-3, the J call TRBJ1-1; 8 bases align to TRBD1. There are 15 residues in the CDR3. Germline V gene lookup returns CDR1 ENHRY and CDR2 SYGVKD. V lost 5 bases and J lost 0; bases outside the gene matches: 5. CDR3 sequence (DNA): TGTGCCATCAGTCCCCGACAGGGGCTGAACACTGAAGCTTTCTTT. Translated, it gives CAISPRQGLNTEAFF.

The genes are TRBV6-1 and TRBJ2-3; 8 bases align to TRBD2. CDR1 MNHNS and CDR2 SASEGT come from the germline V gene. CDR3 size: 16 residues. V lost 4 bases and J lost 2; bases outside the gene matches: 8. The CDR3 loop is CASSGIAGRFTDTQYF. The DNA for the CDR3 is TGTGCCAGCAGTGGTATAGCGGGACGATTCACAGATACGCAGTATTTT.

The CDR3 loop reads CASSLISGRATQYF. The CDR3 nucleotides are TGTGCCAGCAGCTTGATTAGCGGGAGGGCGACGCAGTATTTT. The chain combines TRBV5-4 with TRBJ2-3; 11 bases are shared with TRBD2. The CDR3 spans 14 residues. V dropped 1 base and J dropped 9; count of bases not matched to a gene: 4. The germline gives CDR1 SGHNT, CDR2 YYREEE (reference sequence).

The count of this clone is one. V and J are TRBV11-2 and TRBJ2-7; perhaps TRBD2 as D (6 bases). V shed 4 bases and J shed 1 base, with 26 bases lying between them. Looked up from germline, CDR1 is SGHAT and CDR2 is FQNNGV. This CDR3 comprises 19 residues. Written as DNA, the CDR3 is TGTGCCAGCAGCTCGCTCCGGGGGTTCCTTACGGGGCTTTCCTACGAGCAGTACTTC. The encoded protein is CASSSLRGFLTGLSYEQYF.

The chain carries TRBV5-4 and TRBJ2-7; the D gene is possibly TRBD1 (6 bases). CDR1 is SGHNT and CDR2 is YYREEE in the germline V gene (reference sequence). This CDR3 is built from 14 residues. Trimming stripped 4 bases from V and 0 bases from J, with 11 bases between. This CDR3 is CASSKTGTSYEQYF. CDR3 bases: TGTGCCAGCAGCAAAACAGGGACCTCCTACGAGCAGTACTTC.

A few counts support this clone. The chain couples TRBV4-1 to TRBJ1-2, with TRBD1 matching 7 bases. The junction had 21 bases not matched to a gene; V was cut back by 6 bases and J by 8 bases. This CDR3 region has 17 residues. CDR1 is MGHRA, CDR2 YSYEKL, per germline. Here the CDR3 reads CASSPNNPPDRVQGYTF. The CDR3 coding sequence is TGCGCCAGCAGTCCCAATAATCCCCCTGACAGGGTCCAGGGCTACACCTTC.

With respect to this clone: This may come from a read error, since a much larger clone is one base off. The chain has TRBV5-6 and TRBJ2-7; 10 bases agree with TRBD1. The junction had 4 bases not matched to a gene; V was cut back by 4 bases and J by 3 bases. Germline CDR1 SGHDT, CDR2 YYEEEE. This CDR3 is built from 14 residues. Written as DNA, the CDR3 is TGTGCCAGCAGCCCGACAGGGGGCTTCTACGAGCAGTACTTC. The encoded protein is CASSPTGGFYEQYF.

The chain combines TRBV9 with TRBJ1-6, with D unresolved. V lost 3 bases, J lost 8 bases, and 12 bases lay in between. Germline CDR1 SGDLS, CDR2 YYNGEE. The CDR3 is 14 residues long. CDR3 residues: CASSDPRRDSPLHF. The CDR3 region has the DNA TGTGCCAGCAGCGACCCCCGGAGGGATTCACCCCTCCACTTT. Using reference TRBV9 and TRBJ1-6 for the parts outside the CDR3, the full variable domain is DSGVTQTPKHLITATGQRVTLRCSPRSGDLSVYWYQQSLDQGLQFLIQYYNGEERAKGNILERFSAQQFPDLHSELNLSSLELGDSALYFCASSDPRRDSPLHFGNGTRLTVT.

The chain recombines TRBV7-9 with TRBJ1-5; 10 bases line up with TRBD1. The CDR3 length is 14 residues. In germline, CDR1 is SEHNR, CDR2 FQNEAQ (reference sequence). V lost 3 bases and J lost 5; bases outside the gene matches: 1. CDR3 in DNA: TGTGCCAGCAGCTTCGGGACAGGGGATCAGCCCCAGCATTTT. It translates to CASSFGTGDQPQHF.

The chain is built from TRBV30 and TRBJ2-3, with D possibly matching TRBD2 (5 bases). This CDR3 spans 13 amino acids. CDR1 is GTSNPN, CDR2 SVGIG, per germline (reference sequence). V was shortened by 3 bases and J by 2 bases, with 9 bases between the two germline ends. CDR3 in amino acids: CAWSSGNTDTQYF. The DNA for the CDR3 is TGTGCCTGGAGCAGCGGAAACACAGATACGCAGTATTTT.

The chain employs TRBV29-1 and TRBJ2-5; D gene unclear. Trimming took off 5 bases at V and 5 bases at J, with 18 bases between the two ends. CDR1 and CDR2 (germline): SQVTM, ANQGSEA. This CDR3 region has 14 residues. The CDR3 coding sequence is TGCAGCGTTCGAAGAGGCGAAAAGAGTGAGACCCAGTACTTC. This sequence encodes CSVRRGEKSETQYF.

The chain combines TRBV7-8 with TRBJ2-3; D gene ambiguous. V shed 2 bases and J shed 2 bases, with 8 bases lying between them. Germline V lookup: CDR1 SGHVS, CDR2 FQNEAQ. The CDR3 length is 14 residues. CDR3 residues: CASSLQVTTDTQYF. CDR3 coding DNA: TGTGCCAGCAGCTTACAGGTTACCACAGATACGCAGTATTTT.

The chain is built from TRBV9 and TRBJ2-3; D remains ambiguous. The CDR3 has 14 residues. Trimming cost V 3 bases and J 0 bases, with 8 bases left between them. From germline, CDR1 is SGDLS and CDR2 YYNGEE. This CDR3 is CASSAQSSTDTQYF. In DNA, the CDR3 is TGTGCCAGCAGCGCACAGAGTAGCACAGATACGCAGTATTTT.

The V gene is TRBV6-5, the J gene TRBJ2-7; TRBD2 agrees at 13 bases. The trim removed 5 bases at V and 6 bases at J, leaving 7 bases unmatched. The V gene's germline CDR1 is MNHEY and CDR2 SVGAGI. CDR3 length: 15 amino acids. CDR3 sequence reads: CASSVWTSGSGEQYF. CDR3 nucleotide sequence: TGTGCCAGCAGTGTCTGGACTAGCGGGAGCGGCGAGCAGTACTTC.

This clone was counted a few times. This rearrangement joins TRBV5-1 to TRBJ2-1, with 9 bases identical to TRBD2. The CDR3 is 15 amino acids. The V and J ends lost 3 bases and 2 bases, in that order; junction bases with no gene match: 3. Germline loops: CDR1 SGHRS, CDR2 YFSETQ. CDR3 sequence (DNA): TGCGCCAGCAGCTCTAGCGGGGCTGCCTACAATGAGCAGTTCTTC. Translation: CASSSSGAAYNEQFF.

The genes are TRBV7-6 and TRBJ1-2, with TRBD1 matching 7 bases. Per the germline V gene, CDR1 is SGHVS and CDR2 is FNYEAQ. The V gene end was trimmed by 5 bases and the J gene end by 4 bases; junction bases not matched to a gene: 7. CDR3 size: 14 residues. The chain's CDR3 is CASSPGTEVYGYTF. CDR3 in DNA: TGTGCCAGCAGCCCAGGGACAGAGGTCTATGGCTACACCTTC.

J is TRBJ1-2 and V is TRBV9; D is possibly TRBD1 (5 bases). Germline V lookup: CDR1 SGDLS, CDR2 YYNGEE. CDR3 length: 16 amino acids. V lost 4 bases to trimming and J lost 4 bases, with 20 bases between them. The CDR3 DNA sequence: TGTGCCAGCAGCAAAACATCGGGGGGTCTGACCTATGGCTACACCTTC. As protein: CASSKTSGGLTYGYTF.

This clone was seen a single time. CDR3 sequence reads: CSVEENVETQYF. The CDR3 DNA sequence: TGCAGCGTTGAGGAGAACGTAGAGACCCAGTACTTC. The chain carries TRBV29-1 and TRBJ2-5; no definite D call. Germline loops: CDR1 SQVTM, CDR2 ANQGSEA. CDR3 length: 12 residues. The V end was cut by 3 bases, the J end by 4 bases, with 9 bases between. The entire variable domain, with the rest obtained from reference TRBV29-1 and TRBJ2-5, is as follows: SAVISQKPSRDICQRGTSLTIQCQVDSQVTMMFWYRQQPGQSLTLIATANQGSEATYESGFVIDKFPISRPNLTFSTLTVSNMSPEDSSIYLCSVEENVETQYFGPGTRLLVL.

The chain links TRBV27 to TRBJ2-1; the D gene is possibly TRBD2 (5 bases). V was pared by 5 bases and J by 8 bases, with 19 bases between. The V gene's germline CDR1 is MNHEY and CDR2 SMNVEV (reference sequence). CDR3 length: 15 residues. This CDR3 is CASSLYPGTSYEQFF. The CDR3, as DNA: TGTGCCAGCAGTCTATACCCGGGAACCTCGTATGAGCAGTTCTTC.

V gene TRBV19 combines with J gene TRBJ1-2; the match to TRBD1 covers 7 bases. Trimming took 3 bases from V and 4 from J; bases not matched to a gene: 8. Per the germline V gene, CDR1 is LNHDA and CDR2 is SQIVND (reference sequence). This CDR3 region has 15 residues. The CDR3 spells CASSIRMGQLYGYTF. The DNA for the CDR3 is TGTGCCAGTAGTATTCGAATGGGACAGCTCTATGGCTACACCTTC. Variable domain in full (rest from reference TRBV19 and TRBJ1-2): DGGITQSPKYLFRKEGQNVTLSCEQNLNHDAMYWYRQDPGQGLRLIYYSQIVNDFQKGDIAEGYSVSREKKESFPLTVTSAQKNPTAFYLCASSIRMGQLYGYTFGSGTRLTVV.